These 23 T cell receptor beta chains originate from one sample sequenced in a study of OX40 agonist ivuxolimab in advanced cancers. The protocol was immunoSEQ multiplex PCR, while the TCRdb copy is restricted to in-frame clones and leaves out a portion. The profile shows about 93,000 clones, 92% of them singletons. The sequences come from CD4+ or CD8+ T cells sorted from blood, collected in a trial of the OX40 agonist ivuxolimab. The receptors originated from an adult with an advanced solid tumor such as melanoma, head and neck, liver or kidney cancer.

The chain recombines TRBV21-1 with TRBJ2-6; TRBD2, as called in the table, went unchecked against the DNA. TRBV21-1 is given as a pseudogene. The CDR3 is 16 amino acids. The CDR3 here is CASSTEGSDGANVLTF. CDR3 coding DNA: TGTGCCAGCAGCACCGAGGGATCGGATGGGGCCAACGTCCTGACTTTC.

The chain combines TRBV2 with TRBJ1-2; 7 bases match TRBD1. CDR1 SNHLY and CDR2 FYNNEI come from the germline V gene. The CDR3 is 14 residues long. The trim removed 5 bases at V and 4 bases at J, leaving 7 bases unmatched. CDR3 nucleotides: TGTGCCAGCAGTCTCCGGACAGGCGTCTATGGCTACACCTTC. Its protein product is CASSLRTGVYGYTF. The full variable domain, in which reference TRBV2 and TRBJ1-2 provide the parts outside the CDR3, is EPEVTQTPSHQVTQMGQEVILRCVPISNHLYFYWYRQILGQKVEFLVSFYNNEISEKSEIFDDQFSVERPDGSNFTLKIRSTKLEDSAMYFCASSLRTGVYGYTFGSGTRLTVV.

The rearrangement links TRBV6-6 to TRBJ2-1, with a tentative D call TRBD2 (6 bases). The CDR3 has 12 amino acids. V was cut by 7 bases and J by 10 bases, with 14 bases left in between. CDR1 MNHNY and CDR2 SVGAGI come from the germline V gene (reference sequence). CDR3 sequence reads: CASTTKEGEQFF. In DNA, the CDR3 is TGTGCCAGCACCACGAAGGAGGGAGAGCAGTTCTTC.

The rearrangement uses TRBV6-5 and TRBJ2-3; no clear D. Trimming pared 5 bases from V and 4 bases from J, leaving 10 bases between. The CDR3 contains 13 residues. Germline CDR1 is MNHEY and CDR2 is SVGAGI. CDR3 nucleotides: TGTGCCAGCAGTCAATTGGGTGCAGATACGCAGTATTTT. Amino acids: CASSQLGADTQYF.

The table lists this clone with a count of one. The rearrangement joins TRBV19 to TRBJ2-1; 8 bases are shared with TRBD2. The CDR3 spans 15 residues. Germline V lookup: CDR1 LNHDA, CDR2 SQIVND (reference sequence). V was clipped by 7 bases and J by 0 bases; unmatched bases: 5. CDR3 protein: CASNPGGDSYNEQFF. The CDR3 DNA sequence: TGTGCCAGTAATCCGGGGGGGGACTCCTACAATGAGCAGTTCTTC.

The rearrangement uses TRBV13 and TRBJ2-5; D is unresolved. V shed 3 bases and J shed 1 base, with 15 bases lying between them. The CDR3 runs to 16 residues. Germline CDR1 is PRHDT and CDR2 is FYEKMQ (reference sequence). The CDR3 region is CASSFYQSGFQETQYF. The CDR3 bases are TGTGCCAGCAGCTTCTACCAATCCGGGTTCCAAGAGACCCAGTACTTC.

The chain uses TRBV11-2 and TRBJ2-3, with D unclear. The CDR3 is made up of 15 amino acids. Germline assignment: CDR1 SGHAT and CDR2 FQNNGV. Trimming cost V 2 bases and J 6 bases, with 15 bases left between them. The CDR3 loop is CASSLQPIRHDTQYF. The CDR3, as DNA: TGTGCCAGCAGCTTACAGCCGATCCGACACGATACGCAGTATTTT.

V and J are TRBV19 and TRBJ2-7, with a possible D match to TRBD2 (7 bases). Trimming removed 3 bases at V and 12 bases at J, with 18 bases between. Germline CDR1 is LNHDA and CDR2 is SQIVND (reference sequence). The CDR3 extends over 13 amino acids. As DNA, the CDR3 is TGTGCCAGTAGTATGGATGGGGGGGGCGAGAGGTACTTC. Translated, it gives CASSMDGGGERYF.

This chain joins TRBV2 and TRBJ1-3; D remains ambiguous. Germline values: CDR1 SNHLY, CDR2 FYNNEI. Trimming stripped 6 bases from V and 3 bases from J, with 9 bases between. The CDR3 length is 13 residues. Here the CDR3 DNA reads TGTGCCAGCAGGAGGGCTTTTGGAAACACCATATATTTT. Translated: CASRRAFGNTIYF.

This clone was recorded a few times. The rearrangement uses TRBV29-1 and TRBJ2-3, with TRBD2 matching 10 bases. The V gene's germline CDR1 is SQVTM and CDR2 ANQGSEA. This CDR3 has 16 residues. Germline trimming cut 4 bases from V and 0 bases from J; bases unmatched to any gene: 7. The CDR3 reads CSVAGTSDSSTDTQYF. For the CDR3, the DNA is TGCAGCGTTGCCGGGACTAGCGACTCTAGCACAGATACGCAGTATTTT.

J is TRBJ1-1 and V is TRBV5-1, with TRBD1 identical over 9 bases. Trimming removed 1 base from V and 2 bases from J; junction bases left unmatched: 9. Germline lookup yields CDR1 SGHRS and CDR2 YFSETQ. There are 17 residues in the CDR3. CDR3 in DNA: TGCGCCAGCAGCTTGTCCCGCGGGGACAGGGAAAACACTGAAGCTTTCTTT. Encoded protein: CASSLSRGDRENTEAFF.

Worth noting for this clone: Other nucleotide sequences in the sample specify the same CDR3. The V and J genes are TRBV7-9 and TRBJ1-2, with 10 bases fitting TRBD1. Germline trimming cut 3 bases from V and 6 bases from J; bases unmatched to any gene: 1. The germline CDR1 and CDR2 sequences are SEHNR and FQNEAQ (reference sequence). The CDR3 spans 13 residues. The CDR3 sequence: CASSFGTGDGYTF. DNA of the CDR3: TGTGCCAGCAGCTTTGGGACAGGGGATGGCTACACCTTC.

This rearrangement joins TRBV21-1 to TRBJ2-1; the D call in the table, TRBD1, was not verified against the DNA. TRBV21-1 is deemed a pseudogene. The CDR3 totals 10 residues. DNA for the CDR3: TGTGCCAGCAGCACGGACAGTCAGTTCTTC. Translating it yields CASSTDSQFF.

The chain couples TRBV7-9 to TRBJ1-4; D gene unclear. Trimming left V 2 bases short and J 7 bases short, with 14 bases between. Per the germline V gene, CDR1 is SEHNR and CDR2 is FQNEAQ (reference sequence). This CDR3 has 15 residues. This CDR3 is CASSLFRANREKLFF. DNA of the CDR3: TGTGCCAGCAGCTTATTTAGAGCGAACCGTGAAAAACTGTTTTTT.

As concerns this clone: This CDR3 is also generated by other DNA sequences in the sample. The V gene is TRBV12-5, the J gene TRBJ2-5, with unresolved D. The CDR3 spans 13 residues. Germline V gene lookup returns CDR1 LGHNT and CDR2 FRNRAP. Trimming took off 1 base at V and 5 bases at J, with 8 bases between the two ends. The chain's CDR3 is CASGLDGRETQYF. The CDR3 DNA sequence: TGTGCTAGTGGTTTGGACGGCCGCGAGACCCAGTACTTC.

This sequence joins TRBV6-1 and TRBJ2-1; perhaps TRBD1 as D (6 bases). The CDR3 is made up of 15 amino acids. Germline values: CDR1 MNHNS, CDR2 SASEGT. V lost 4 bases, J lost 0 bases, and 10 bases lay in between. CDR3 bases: TGTGCCAGCAGTGCGACAGGCAGCTCCTACAATGAGCAGTTCTTC. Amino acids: CASSATGSSYNEQFF.

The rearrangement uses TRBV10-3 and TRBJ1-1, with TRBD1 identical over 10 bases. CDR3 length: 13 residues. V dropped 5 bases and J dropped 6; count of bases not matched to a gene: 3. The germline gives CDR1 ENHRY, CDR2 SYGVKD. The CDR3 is CAISLGQGPEAFF. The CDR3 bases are TGTGCCATCAGTCTGGGACAGGGGCCTGAAGCTTTCTTT.

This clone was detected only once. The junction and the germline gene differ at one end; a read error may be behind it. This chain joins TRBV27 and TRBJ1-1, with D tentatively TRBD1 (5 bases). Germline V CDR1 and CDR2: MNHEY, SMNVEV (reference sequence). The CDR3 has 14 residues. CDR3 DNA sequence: TGTGCCAGCAGTTTGCCCCGGGCAGGGAAAGAAGGGGTCTTT. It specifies CASSLPRAGKEGVF.

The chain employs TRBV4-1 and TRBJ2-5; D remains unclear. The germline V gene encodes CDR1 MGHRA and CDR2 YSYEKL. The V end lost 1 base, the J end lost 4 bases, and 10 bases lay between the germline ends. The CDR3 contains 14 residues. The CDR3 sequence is CASSQVGSPETQYF. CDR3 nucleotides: TGCGCCAGCAGCCAAGTTGGAAGCCCAGAGACCCAGTACTTC.

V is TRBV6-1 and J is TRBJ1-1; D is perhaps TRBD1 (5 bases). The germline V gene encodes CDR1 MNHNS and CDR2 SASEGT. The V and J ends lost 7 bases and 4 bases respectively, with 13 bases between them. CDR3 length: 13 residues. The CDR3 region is CASKEFGGTEAFF. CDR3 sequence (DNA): TGTGCCAGCAAAGAATTTGGGGGCACTGAAGCTTTCTTT.

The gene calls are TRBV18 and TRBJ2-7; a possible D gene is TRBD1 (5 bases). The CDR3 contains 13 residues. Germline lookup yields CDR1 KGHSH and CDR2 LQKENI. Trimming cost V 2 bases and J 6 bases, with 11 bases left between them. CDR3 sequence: CASSPARDSEQYF. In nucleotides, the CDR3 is TGTGCCAGCTCACCAGCCAGGGATAGCGAGCAGTACTTC. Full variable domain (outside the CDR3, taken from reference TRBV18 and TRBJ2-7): NAGVMQNPRHLVRRRGQEARLRCSPMKGHSHVYWYRQLPEEGLKFMVYLQKENIIDESGMPKERFSAEFPKEGPSILRIQQVVRGDSAAYFCASSPARDSEQYFGPGTRLTVT.

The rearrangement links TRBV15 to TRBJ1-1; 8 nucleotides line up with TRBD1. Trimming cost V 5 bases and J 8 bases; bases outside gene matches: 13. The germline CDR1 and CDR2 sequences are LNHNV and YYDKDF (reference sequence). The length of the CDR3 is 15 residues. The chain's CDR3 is CATSSGTGPRGEAFF. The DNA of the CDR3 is TGTGCCACCAGCTCGGGGACAGGCCCGAGAGGGGAAGCTTTCTTT.

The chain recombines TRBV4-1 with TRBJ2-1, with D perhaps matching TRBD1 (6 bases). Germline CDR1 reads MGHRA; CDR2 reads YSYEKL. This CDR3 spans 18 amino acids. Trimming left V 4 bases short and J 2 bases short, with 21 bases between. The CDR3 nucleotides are TGCGCCAGCAGCCTGCAGGGGCCCCGGATAGAGCCCTACAATGAGCAGTTCTTC. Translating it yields CASSLQGPRIEPYNEQFF.